The 2 T cell receptor beta chains given below trace back to one sample, sequenced in a study of T cell responses to AZD1222 COVID-19 vaccine (TCRdb year 2021). The method was the immunoSEQ multiplex PCR assay. In TCRdb, the immuneACCESS table is reduced to in-frame sequences with V and J assigned. These tables do not hold every clone; where another copy was compared, an unresolved V gene accounts for under half, and the others remain unexplained. This sample has around 78,000 clones in its table, and less than 95% of those were observed once. 3.3% of the sample comes from the top ten. The time point label here, explained by the study, means: about 28 days (+/-7) after the second vaccine dose. The sample was peripheral blood, taken 28 days after the second AZD1222 dose. These receptors were obtained from an adult who received the AZD1222 COVID-19 vaccine.

This clone was seen just once. CDR3 in DNA: TGTGCCAGCAGCCCTCAAGCGGGGCCTAACTATGGCTACACCTTC. Residues: CASSPQAGPNYGYTF. V usage is TRBV7-9 and J usage is TRBJ1-2, with D tentatively TRBD1 (5 bases). The ends were cut back, 5 bases at V and 0 bases at J, with 13 bases in the middle. Germline V gene lookup returns CDR1 SEHNR and CDR2 FQNEAQ (reference sequence). This CDR3 has 15 residues.

This clone was seen a single time. The chain carries TRBV3-1 (or the pseudogene TRBV3-2) and TRBJ2-7; 9 bases match TRBD2. Losses at the gene ends were 0 bases for V and 1 base for J; bases not matched to a gene: 4. Germline CDR1 reads LGHDT; CDR2 reads YNNKEL (reference sequence). The CDR3 totals 16 residues. The DNA of the CDR3 is TGTGCCAGCAGCCAAGACTGGACTAGCGTATCCTACGAGCAGTACTTC. Residues: CASSQDWTSVSYEQYF.